This T cell receptor beta chain was profiled in a study of T cell repertoires in cytomegalovirus infection. On the study more broadly: Through public TCR beta signatures, both CMV infection and matching HLA type were indicated. Study-wide points: Cumulative frequency (of public TCR beta family members) identified carriers of CMV plus the relevant HLA. Dominant in the ex vivo response were TCR beta clonotypes restricted by HLA-C and specific for CMV.

In this sample, this clonotype turned up many times. Its target is unknown. Each CDR3 protein gets one entry after TCRdb re-called the reads with MiXCR. This table holds around 450,000 distinct CDR3 sequences, about 11% found once. Trimming took 6 bases from V and 9 from J; bases not matched to a gene: 5. Germline values: CDR1 SGHTA, CDR2 FQGTGA. CDR3 size: 12 residues. Sequencing was carried out using PBMCs. The TCR sequence derives from a human donor in good health (CMV status not recorded). Some clones in this sample may be carry-over from other donors' samples. The rearrangement joins TRBV7-3 to TRBJ2-1; 7 bases fit TRBD1. The CDR3 bases are TGTGCCAGCAGATCACAGGGGACTGAGCAGTTCTTC. Residues: CASRSQGTEQFF.